A selection of T cell receptor beta chains follows, all from one sample in a study of cytomegalovirus exposure and HLA in healthy donors. TCRdb's table, derived via immunoSEQ multiplex PCR, lists solely in-frame clones and lacks some. This sample has tens of thousands of clones, with roughly nine tenths found just once. Material: PBMCs. These receptors all come from a young man in good health and CMV-seronegative. Both conserved end residues are part of each CDR3. A D gene is named only where the DNA matches it firmly. Where a row states a size, it is once, few, many or the class of an expanded clone; other rows omit it.

abundance	v_gene	d_gene	j_gene	CDR3nt	CDR3aa
-	TRBV13	TRBD1	TRBJ2-5	TGTGCCAGCAGCACTAACCTGGGACAGAATAACCAAGAGACCCAGTACTTC	CASSTNLGQNNQETQYF
-	TRBV30	TRBD1	TRBJ2-1	TGTGCCTGGAGTGCTTGGGACAGTAAATCCTACAATGAGCAGTTCTTC	CAWSAWDSKSYNEQFF
-	TRBV9	TRBD2	TRBJ2-1	TGTGCCAGCAGCCTAACTAGCGGAGGATACAATGAGCAGTTCTTC	CASSLTSGGYNEQFF
-	TRBV7-9	-	TRBJ1-1	TGTGCCAGCAGCTTACAGGGAAACACTGAAGCTTTCTTT	CASSLQGNTEAFF
few	TRBV28	-	TRBJ2-7	TGTGCCAGCAGTTGGGGGACGGGACAAAAAGGGCAGTACTTC	CASSWGTGQKGQYF
medium-sized	TRBV6-1	TRBD2	TRBJ2-3	TGTGCCAGCAGTGAAGCTAGCGGGAGGCCAGATACGCAGTATTTT	CASSEASGRPDTQYF
-	TRBV27	-	TRBJ2-1	TGTGCCAGCAGTTTATCGATATGGAGCAGGGAATGGAATGAGCAGTTCTTC	CASSLSIWSREWNEQFF
-	TRBV7-8	-	TRBJ2-5	TGTGCCAGCAGCTCCTTAGGGACTGCGGGAAAAGAGACCCAGTACTTC	CASSSLGTAGKETQYF
-	TRBV5-1	-	TRBJ2-1	TGCGCCAGCAGCTTGGGGGGGCTGGGGAGCGGGATCGGGTCCAATGAGCAGTTCTTC	CASSLGGLGSGIGSNEQFF
-	TRBV27	TRBD1	TRBJ2-7	TGTGCCAGTAAGGGACAGGGAACCTACGAGCAGTACTTC	CASKGQGTYEQYF
-	TRBV18	TRBD1	TRBJ1-1	TGTGCCAGCTCACCTAGGACAGGGGGCACTGAAGCTTTCTTT	CASSPRTGGTEAFF
once	TRBV28	-	TRBJ1-5	TGTGCCAGCAAAACAGGGACCGACAATCAGCCCCAGCATTTT	CASKTGTDNQPQHF
-	TRBV6-5	-	TRBJ2-7	TGTGCCAGCAGTTACAACGTACCGGAGACTTCATACGAGCAGTACTTC	CASSYNVPETSYEQYF
-	TRBV6-6	-	TRBJ1-1	TGTGCCAGCAGGGGGGGTTGGGGTAGCACTGAAGCTTTCTTT	CASRGGWGSTEAFF
many	TRBV15	TRBD1	TRBJ1-5	TGTGCCACCAGCAGAATTCGGGACAGGGGAAATCAGCCCCAGCATTTT	CATSRIRDRGNQPQHF
-	TRBV6-6	TRBD2	TRBJ2-2	TGTGCCAGCAGTTACGCTAGCGGGAGACGCACCGGGGAGCTGTTTTTT	CASSYASGRRTGELFF
-	TRBV14	TRBD2	TRBJ2-6	TGTGCCAGCAGCCCCTGGACTAGCGGGATCGTTTCTGGGGCCAACGTCCTGACTTTC	CASSPWTSGIVSGANVLTF
-	TRBV27	-	TRBJ2-1	TGTGCCAGCAGTTTACTCGGAGATGAGCAGTTCTTC	CASSLLGDEQFF
-	TRBV5-1	TRBD2	TRBJ2-7	TGCGCCAGCTCGACCGGACTAGCGGGCTACGAGCAGTACTTC	CASSTGLAGYEQYF
-	TRBV11-2	TRBD2	TRBJ2-4	TGTGCCAGCAGCCCGGGACTATATGACAAAAACATTCAGTACTTC	CASSPGLYDKNIQYF
-	TRBV18	TRBD2	TRBJ2-3	TGTGCCAGCTCACCACCGGGGAGGGCTATCACAGATACGCAGTATTTT	CASSPPGRAITDTQYF
-	TRBV5-1	TRBD2	TRBJ2-1	TGCGCCAGCAGCTTGGATCCTAGCGGGACCTACAATGAGCAGTTCTTC	CASSLDPSGTYNEQFF
once	TRBV7-3	-	TRBJ2-1	TGTGCCAGCCAACTGGACAGCTCCTACAATGAGCAGTTCTTC	CASQLDSSYNEQFF
once	TRBV18	TRBD1	TRBJ1-1	TGTGCCAGCTCACCTAGTATCGATGGGACAGATGAAGCTTTCTTT	CASSPSIDGTDEAFF
-	TRBV6-5	TRBD2	TRBJ2-5	TGTGCCAGCAGTTTCGGTGGACTAGCGGAAGAGACCCAGTACTTC	CASSFGGLAEETQYF
-	TRBV27	TRBD1	TRBJ2-1	TGTGCCAGCAGTTCCGAGACAGGGCGGTGGGAGCAGTTCTTC	CASSSETGRWEQFF
-	TRBV21-1	-	TRBJ2-7	TGTGCCAGCAGAACTAGGGGAGGAAAAAACTCCTACGAGCAGTACTTC	CASRTRGGKNSYEQYF
once	TRBV11-2	TRBD1	TRBJ2-1	TGTGCCAGCAGCAACTCCGGGACAGGGGACGATGAGCAGTTCTTC	CASSNSGTGDDEQFF
-	TRBV2	-	TRBJ2-1	TGTGCCAGCAGAACCCAGGGGTTGTTCAATGAGCAGTTCTTC	CASRTQGLFNEQFF
once	TRBV5-4	TRBD1	TRBJ2-1	TGTGCCAGCAGCTTTTGGACAGGGGGCTACAATGAGCAGTTCTTC	CASSFWTGGYNEQFF
-	TRBV18	TRBD2	TRBJ2-1	TGTGCCAGCTCTCCGACTAGCGGTGATTACAATGAGCAGTTCTTC	CASSPTSGDYNEQFF
-	TRBV28	-	TRBJ2-7	TGTGCCAGCAGTCTCCCACTTAACTACGAGCAGTACTTC	CASSLPLNYEQYF
-	TRBV2	TRBD1	TRBJ2-2	TGTGCCAGCAGTGGACAGGGACAGAACACCGGGGAGCTGTTTTTT	CASSGQGQNTGELFF
-	TRBV25-1	-	TRBJ2-3	TGTGCCTCCCGGGGTATGGGAGATACGCAGTATTTT	CASRGMGDTQYF
-	TRBV27	-	TRBJ2-2	TGTGCCAGCAGCCGTATTGACACCGGGGAGCTGTTTTTT	CASSRIDTGELFF
-	TRBV25-1	TRBD1	TRBJ2-3	TGTGCCAGCGGAGGATTGCAGGGGGCAACAGATACGCAGTATTTT	CASGGLQGATDTQYF
-	TRBV6-1	-	TRBJ2-7	TGTGCCAGCAGCACCTTTAAAGGGGGTTGGGAGCAGTACTTC	CASSTFKGGWEQYF
-	TRBV19	TRBD1	TRBJ2-7	TGTGCCGAACCGACAGGGCCCTCCTACGAGCAGTACTTC	CAEPTGPSYEQYF
-	TRBV7-6	TRBD1	TRBJ2-1	TGTGCCAGCAGCTTAGAGTATCGGGACAGTAACTACAATGAGCAGTTCTTC	CASSLEYRDSNYNEQFF
-	TRBV6-1	-	TRBJ2-7	TGTGCCAGCAGTGAAAGGAGGCCCGAGCAGTACTTC	CASSERRPEQYF
-	TRBV28	TRBD1	TRBJ2-7	TGTGCCAGCAGTTTAACAGGGGTCTACGAGCAGTACTTC	CASSLTGVYEQYF
-	TRBV5-1	-	TRBJ2-7	TGCGCCAGCAGCTTGCTACAGGGCTACGAGCAGTACTTC	CASSLLQGYEQYF
-	TRBV28	-	TRBJ2-3	TGTGCCAGCAGTCAGACAGGCCCCCGGCCAGATACGCAGTATTTT	CASSQTGPRPDTQYF
-	TRBV5-4	-	TRBJ1-5	TGTGCCAGCAGTCCCGGTAGCAATCAGCCCCAGCATTTT	CASSPGSNQPQHF
-	TRBV27	TRBD1	TRBJ2-2	TGTGCCAGCAGTCTGACAGGGGACACCGGGGAGCTGTTTTTT	CASSLTGDTGELFF
-	TRBV20-1	-	TRBJ1-1	TGCAGTGCGGGCTTGGGGGGAATGGCTTTCTTT	CSAGLGGMAFF
-	TRBV4-1	TRBD1	TRBJ1-5	TGCGCCAGCAGCCAACACCCCGGGACAGATTATAGCAATCAGCCCCAGCATTTT	CASSQHPGTDYSNQPQHF
-	TRBV15	-	TRBJ2-7	TGTGCCACCAGCAGAGGGCTAGCGTTCACCTACGAGCAGTACTTC	CATSRGLAFTYEQYF
-	TRBV10-3	TRBD2	TRBJ2-3	TGTGCCATCAGTGAGGGACTAGCGGGAATGGCAGATACGCAGTATTTT	CAISEGLAGMADTQYF
-	TRBV12-5	-	TRBJ2-3	TGTGCTAGTGGTTCAACCCCCGGGACTTACTATTTT	CASGSTPGTYYF
-	TRBV28	-	TRBJ1-1	TGTGCCAGCAGTTTGTGGTCGGGGTCAAACACTGAAGCTTTCTTT	CASSLWSGSNTEAFF